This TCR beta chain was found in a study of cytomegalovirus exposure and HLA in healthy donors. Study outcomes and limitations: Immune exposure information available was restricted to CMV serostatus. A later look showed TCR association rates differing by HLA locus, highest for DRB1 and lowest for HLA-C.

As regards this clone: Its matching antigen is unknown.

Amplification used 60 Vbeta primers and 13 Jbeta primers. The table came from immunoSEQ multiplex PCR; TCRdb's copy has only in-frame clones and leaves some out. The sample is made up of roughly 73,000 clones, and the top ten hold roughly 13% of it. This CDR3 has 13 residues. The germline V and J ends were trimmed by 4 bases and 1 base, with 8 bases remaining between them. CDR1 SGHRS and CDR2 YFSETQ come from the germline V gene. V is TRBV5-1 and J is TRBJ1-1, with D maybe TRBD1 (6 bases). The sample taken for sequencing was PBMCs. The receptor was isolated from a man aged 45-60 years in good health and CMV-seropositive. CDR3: CASSTTGNTEAFF. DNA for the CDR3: TGCGCCAGCAGCACGACAGGGAACACTGAAGCTTTCTTT.